This TCR beta chain emerged from a study of blood T cell repertoires in COVID-19. Study summary: Sources were T cells, B-cell-depleted T cells, or PBMCs; the material itself was cDNA or gDNA.

This clone showed up just once. Germline CDR1 is MGHDK and CDR2 is SYGVNS. After removal of 5 bases from V and 8 bases from J, the junction contained 10 bases not matched to a gene. The CDR3 length is 16 residues. As processed by the authors: The authors estimated nucleated cell counts from reference gene primer amplification. Sequencing used immunoSEQ multiplex PCR; TCRdb keeps in-frame clones, though not all of them. V, J and clone size were drawn from that table, and D and trimming were deduced from the DNA. The sample includes tens of thousands of clones, 90% to 95% seen only once; the top ten take 7.3%. Seattle-derived patients entered the study during active infection and were followed longitudinally.

The clonotype was recovered from a man aged 40-55 years with COVID-19, enrolled during active disease. The genes are TRBV25-1 and TRBJ2-1; 12 bases align to TRBD2. The source material was peripheral blood. DNA for the CDR3: TGTGCCAGCAGTCCCCCGACTAGCGGGGGAAAGGATGAGCAGTTCTTC. Its protein is CASSPPTSGGKDEQFF.